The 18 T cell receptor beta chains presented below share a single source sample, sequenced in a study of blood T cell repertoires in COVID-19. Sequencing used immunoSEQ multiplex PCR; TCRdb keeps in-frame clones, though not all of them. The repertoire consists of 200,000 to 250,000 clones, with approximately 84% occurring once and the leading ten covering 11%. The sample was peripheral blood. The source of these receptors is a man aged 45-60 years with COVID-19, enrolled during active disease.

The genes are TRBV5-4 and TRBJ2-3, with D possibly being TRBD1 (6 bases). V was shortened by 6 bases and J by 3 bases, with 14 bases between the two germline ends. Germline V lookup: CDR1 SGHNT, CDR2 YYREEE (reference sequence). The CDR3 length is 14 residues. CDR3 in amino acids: CASTLSTGTDTQYF. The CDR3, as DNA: TGTGCCAGCACATTATCCACAGGGACAGATACGCAGTATTTT.

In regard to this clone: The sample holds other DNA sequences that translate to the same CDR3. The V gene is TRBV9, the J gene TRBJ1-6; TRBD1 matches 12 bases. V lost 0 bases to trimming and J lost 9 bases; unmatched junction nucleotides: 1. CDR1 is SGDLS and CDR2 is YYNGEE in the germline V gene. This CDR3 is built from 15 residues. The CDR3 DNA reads TGTGCCAGCAGCGTAGGGGGACAGGGGGCTTCACCCCTCCACTTT. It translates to CASSVGGQGASPLHF.

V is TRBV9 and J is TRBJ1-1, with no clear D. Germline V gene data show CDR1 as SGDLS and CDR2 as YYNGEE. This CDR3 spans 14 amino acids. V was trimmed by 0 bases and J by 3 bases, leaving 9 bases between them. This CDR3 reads CASSVAFRDTEAFF. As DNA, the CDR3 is TGTGCCAGCAGCGTAGCGTTCCGGGACACTGAAGCTTTCTTT.

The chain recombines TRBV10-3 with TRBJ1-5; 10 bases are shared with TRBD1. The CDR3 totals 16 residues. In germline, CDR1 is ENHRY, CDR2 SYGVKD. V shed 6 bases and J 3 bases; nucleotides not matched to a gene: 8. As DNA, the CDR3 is TGTGCCATCAGACCCGGGACAGGGGAATCCAATCAGCCCCAGCATTTT. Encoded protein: CAIRPGTGESNQPQHF.

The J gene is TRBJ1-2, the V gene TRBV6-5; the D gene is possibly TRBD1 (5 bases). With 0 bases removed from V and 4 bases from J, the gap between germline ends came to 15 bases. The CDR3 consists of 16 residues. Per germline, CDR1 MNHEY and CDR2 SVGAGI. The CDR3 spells CASSYSSGARGYGYTF. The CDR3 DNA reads TGTGCCAGCAGTTACTCGAGTGGGGCGCGAGGCTATGGCTACACCTTC.

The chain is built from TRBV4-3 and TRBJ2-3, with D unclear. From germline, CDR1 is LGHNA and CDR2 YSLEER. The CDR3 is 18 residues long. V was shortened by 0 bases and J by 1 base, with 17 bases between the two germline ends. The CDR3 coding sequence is TGCGCCAGCAGCCAAGATCATATTTTTAACTATGGCACAGATACGCAGTATTTT. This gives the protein CASSQDHIFNYGTDTQYF.

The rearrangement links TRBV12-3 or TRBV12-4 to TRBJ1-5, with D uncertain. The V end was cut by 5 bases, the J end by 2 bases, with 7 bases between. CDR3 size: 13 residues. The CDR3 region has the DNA TGTGCCAGCAGTACCGGGGGCAATCAGCCCCAGCATTTT. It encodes CASSTGGNQPQHF.

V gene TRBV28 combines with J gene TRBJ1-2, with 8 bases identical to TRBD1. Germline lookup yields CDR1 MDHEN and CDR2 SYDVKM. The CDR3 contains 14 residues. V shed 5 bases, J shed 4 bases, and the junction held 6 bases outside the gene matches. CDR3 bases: TGTGCCAGCAGTACTTCAGGGGGCGGCTATGGCTACACCTTC. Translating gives CASSTSGGGYGYTF.

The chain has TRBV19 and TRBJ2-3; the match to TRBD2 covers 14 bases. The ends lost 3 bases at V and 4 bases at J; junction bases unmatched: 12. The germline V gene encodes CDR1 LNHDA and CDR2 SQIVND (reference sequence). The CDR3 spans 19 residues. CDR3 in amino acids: CASSISDRGLAGDSDTQYF. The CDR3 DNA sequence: TGTGCCAGTAGTATCTCGGACAGGGGACTAGCGGGGGATTCAGATACGCAGTATTTT.

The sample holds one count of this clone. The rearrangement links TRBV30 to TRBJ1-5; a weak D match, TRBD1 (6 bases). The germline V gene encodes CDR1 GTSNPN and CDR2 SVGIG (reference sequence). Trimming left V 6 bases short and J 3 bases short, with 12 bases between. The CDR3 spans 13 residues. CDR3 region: CACGGQLNQPQHF. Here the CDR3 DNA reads TGTGCCTGTGGGGGCCAGCTCAATCAGCCCCAGCATTTT.

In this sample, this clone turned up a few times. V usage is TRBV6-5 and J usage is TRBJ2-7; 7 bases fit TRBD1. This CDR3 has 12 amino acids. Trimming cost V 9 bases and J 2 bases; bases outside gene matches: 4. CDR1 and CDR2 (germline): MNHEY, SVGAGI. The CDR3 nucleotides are TGTGCCAGTGCCCAGGGGGCCTACGAGCAGTACTTC. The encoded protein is CASAQGAYEQYF.

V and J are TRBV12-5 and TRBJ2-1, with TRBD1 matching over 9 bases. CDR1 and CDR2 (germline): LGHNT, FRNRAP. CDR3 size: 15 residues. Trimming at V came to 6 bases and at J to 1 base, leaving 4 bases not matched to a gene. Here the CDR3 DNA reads TGTGCTAGTGGCTCCGACAGGGGGTCCTACAATGAGCAGTTCTTC. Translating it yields CASGSDRGSYNEQFF.

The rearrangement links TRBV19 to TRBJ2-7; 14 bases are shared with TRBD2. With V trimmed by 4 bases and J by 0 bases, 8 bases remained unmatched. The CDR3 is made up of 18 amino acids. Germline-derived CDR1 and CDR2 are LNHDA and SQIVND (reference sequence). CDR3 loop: CASSKGLAGVPFSYEQYF. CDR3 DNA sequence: TGTGCCAGTAGTAAGGGACTAGCGGGGGTACCCTTCTCCTACGAGCAGTACTTC.

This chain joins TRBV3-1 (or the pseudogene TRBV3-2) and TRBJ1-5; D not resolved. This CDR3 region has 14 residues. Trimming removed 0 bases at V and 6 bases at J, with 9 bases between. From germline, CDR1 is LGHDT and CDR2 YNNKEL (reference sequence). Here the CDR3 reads CASSQDQRGQPQHF. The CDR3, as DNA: TGTGCCAGCAGCCAAGATCAGCGGGGTCAGCCCCAGCATTTT.

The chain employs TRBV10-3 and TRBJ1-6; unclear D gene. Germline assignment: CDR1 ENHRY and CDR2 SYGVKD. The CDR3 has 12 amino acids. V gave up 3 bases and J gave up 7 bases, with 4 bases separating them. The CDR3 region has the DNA TGTGCCATCAGTGACAGGAATTCACCCCTCCACTTT. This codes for CAISDRNSPLHF.

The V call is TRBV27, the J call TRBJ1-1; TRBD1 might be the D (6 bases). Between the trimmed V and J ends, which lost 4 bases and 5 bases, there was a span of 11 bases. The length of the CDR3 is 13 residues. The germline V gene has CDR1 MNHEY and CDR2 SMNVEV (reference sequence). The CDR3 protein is CASSSQGLTEAFF. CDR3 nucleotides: TGTGCCAGCAGTTCCCAGGGGCTTACTGAAGCTTTCTTT.

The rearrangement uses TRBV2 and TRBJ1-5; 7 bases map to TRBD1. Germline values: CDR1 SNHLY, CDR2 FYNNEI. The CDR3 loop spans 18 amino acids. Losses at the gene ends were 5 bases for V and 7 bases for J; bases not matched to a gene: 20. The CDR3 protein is CASSQRTGTGRRDQPQHF. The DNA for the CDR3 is TGTGCCAGCAGTCAACGGACAGGTACGGGGCGGAGGGACCAGCCCCAGCATTTT.

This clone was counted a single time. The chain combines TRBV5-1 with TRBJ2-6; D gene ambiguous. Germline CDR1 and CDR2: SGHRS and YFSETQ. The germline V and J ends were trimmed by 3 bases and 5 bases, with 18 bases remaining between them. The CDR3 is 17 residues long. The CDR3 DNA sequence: TGCGCCAGCAGCTCCCCCGAGGCTTTGGTTAGGGCCAACGTCCTGACTTTC. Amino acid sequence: CASSSPEALVRANVLTF.